This TCR beta chain was recorded in a study of long-term antiretroviral therapy in people with HIV. A v3.0 immunoSEQ assay was performed at survey level. The table came from immunoSEQ multiplex PCR; TCRdb's copy has only in-frame clones and leaves some out. The repertoire holds 40,000 or so clones, with roughly 90% as singletons. Study-level findings and limits: Pre-ART expanded TRB clones stayed dominant throughout, though often decreasing after ART.

Per individual, the PBMC samples numbered at least one pre-ART and at least two post-ART. Every sample had 1-10 million cryopreserved PBMC in it before DNA extraction. To note about this clone: Its cognate antigen is unknown.

The CDR3 covers 13 residues. Trimming took 2 bases from V and 8 from J, leaving 12 bases between them. Per germline, CDR1 MNHNY and CDR2 SVGAGI (reference sequence). This TCR derives from a woman aged 18-29 years with HIV. The source material was unsorted PBMCs, sampled just before starting antiretroviral therapy. V is TRBV6-6 and J is TRBJ1-2; D unclear. The DNA of the CDR3 is TGTGCCAGCAGTTACGGCAGGCTGGACGGCTACACCTTC. Its protein is CASSYGRLDGYTF.